The clone carrying this T cell receptor beta chain was detected a few times. Its antigen is unidentified. TCRdb processed the 5' RACE reads anew with MiXCR; each CDR3 protein has one entry. This table holds some 840,000 distinct CDR3 sequences, about 11% found once. Germline V gene lookup returns CDR1 SGHRS and CDR2 YFSETQ. This CDR3 is 14 amino acids long. The V and J ends lost 4 bases and 5 bases respectively, with 15 bases between them. The data are from a study of CD8 T cells in ankylosing spondylitis. Study-wide findings and caveats: Eight highly homologous variants made up a TCR beta motif, and this motif appeared characteristic of ankylosing spondylitis blood.

The chain combines TRBV5-1 with TRBJ2-5; D is undetermined. This clonotype originated in a male donor with ankylosing spondylitis. The sample taken for sequencing was blood, either unsorted or a sorted T cell fraction (not recorded which). In DNA form, the CDR3 reads TGCGCCAGCAGCGTTGGACGGTTGGAGGAGACCCAGTACTTC. It is translated as CASSVGRLEETQYF.